This T cell receptor (beta chain) was sequenced in a study of cytomegalovirus exposure and HLA in healthy donors. Profiled with immunoSEQ multiplex PCR; TCRdb holds only in-frame clones, not every one. The sample holds tens of thousands of clones, approximately 92% seen once. As for this clone: Its antigen is unidentified.

Study-wide results and limits: Cytomegalovirus association was assigned to about 180 TCR beta chains.

V dropped 4 bases and J dropped 10; count of bases not matched to a gene: 22. The CDR3 sequence is 18 residues long. Germline loops: CDR1 SGHKS, CDR2 YYEKEE (reference sequence). The gene calls are TRBV5-5 and TRBJ2-1; 8 bases align to TRBD1. Material: PBMCs. The origin of this receptor is a woman under 30 in good health and CMV-seronegative. The CDR3 DNA is TGTGCCAGCAGCCGGCTTGGGGCCCCCGGGACAGGAGTAGGAGAGCAGTTCTTC. Its protein product is CASSRLGAPGTGVGEQFF.